These 15 T cell receptor beta chains originate from one sample sequenced in a study of shared clonotypes between healthy human individuals. Clones were sequenced by immunoSEQ multiplex PCR, and TCRdb holds only the in-frame ones, with some missing. The table includes approximately 2,300,000 clones, 85% to 95% detected once. The specimen was naive CD4+ T cells from PBMCs. Sample subset: CD45RA+ positively selected. All receptors come from a man between 18 and 29 years old in good health. Some clones in this sample may be carry-over from other donors' samples.

CDR3 in amino acids: CASSSYSRTGRTEAFF. For the CDR3, the DNA is TGTGCCAGCAGCTCCTACTCCCGGACAGGGAGGACTGAAGCTTTCTTT. The J gene is TRBJ1-1, the V gene TRBV13; 8 nucleotides line up with TRBD1. The CDR3 runs 16 residues. The trim removed 4 bases at V and 5 bases at J, leaving 12 bases unmatched. CDR1 PRHDT and CDR2 FYEKMQ come from the germline V gene (reference sequence).

The rearrangement uses TRBV18 and TRBJ1-4; D call uncertain. CDR3 length: 14 residues. V was trimmed by 6 bases and J by 4 bases, leaving 12 bases between them. Germline V gene sequence: CDR1 KGHSH, CDR2 LQKENI. CDR3 loop: CASSPGGSNEKLFF. CDR3 sequence (DNA): TGTGCCAGCTCCCCCGGCGGGAGTAATGAAAAACTGTTTTTT.

The chain combines TRBV5-1 with TRBJ2-7; D is unclear. V was clipped by 3 bases and J by 6 bases, with 16 bases between them. The germline V gene has CDR1 SGHRS and CDR2 YFSETQ. The CDR3 is made up of 14 amino acids. The CDR3 DNA follows: TGCGCCAGCAGCTCCTATGAACCGACTCGCGAGCAGTACTTC. Amino acid sequence: CASSSYEPTREQYF.

This sequence joins TRBV18 and TRBJ2-7; 7 nucleotides match TRBD1. In germline, CDR1 is KGHSH, CDR2 LQKENI. The length of the CDR3 is 17 residues. V shed 4 bases and J 2 bases; nucleotides not matched to a gene: 14. CDR3 in amino acids: CASSLNSGQLSTYEQYF. CDR3 DNA sequence: TGTGCCAGCTCACTAAATTCGGGACAGCTATCAACCTACGAGCAGTACTTC.

The chain recombines TRBV7-3 with TRBJ2-3, with 8 bases that match TRBD2. After removal of 0 bases from V and 1 base from J, the junction contained 3 bases not matched to a gene. The CDR3 is made up of 16 amino acids. Germline loops: CDR1 SGHTA, CDR2 FQGTGA. CDR3 loop: CASSLTGAGGTDTQYF. CDR3 sequence (DNA): TGTGCCAGCAGCTTAACGGGAGCGGGAGGCACAGATACGCAGTATTTT.

The CDR3 nucleotides read TGTGCCAGCGGTTTGGGGGGGGCTGGAAACACCATATATTTT. Protein sequence: CASGLGGAGNTIYF. The genes are TRBV7-2 and TRBJ1-3; D is perhaps TRBD1 (5 bases). CDR3 length: 14 residues. Trimming removed 8 bases from V and 2 bases from J, with 13 bases in between. CDR1 is SGHTA, CDR2 FQGNSA, per germline.

The chain is built from TRBV6-4 and TRBJ2-2; 7 bases map to TRBD1. The CDR3 runs 16 residues. Germline V gives CDR1 MRHNA, CDR2 SNTAGT. The J segment lost 3 bases and the V segment lost 0 bases, leaving 4 bases of the junction unmatched. DNA for the CDR3: TGTGCCAGCAGTGACTCCTCCACAGGGGACACCGGGGAGCTGTTTTTT. It translates to CASSDSSTGDTGELFF.

V usage is TRBV5-4 and J usage is TRBJ2-5; D may be TRBD2 (5 bases). Germline CDR1 reads SGHNT; CDR2 reads YYREEE (reference sequence). CDR3 length: 15 amino acids. V lost 1 base to trimming and J lost 1 base, with 11 bases between them. For the CDR3, the DNA is TGTGCCAGCAGCTTGTCTTCGGACTTCCAAGAGACCCAGTACTTC. It encodes CASSLSSDFQETQYF. Supplemented by reference TRBV5-4 and TRBJ2-5, the full variable domain reads ETGVTQSPTHLIKTRGQQVTLRCSSQSGHNTVSWYQQALGQGPQFIFQYYREEENGRGNFPPRFSGLQFPNYSSELNVNALELDDSALYLCASSLSSDFQETQYFGPGTRLLVL.

Comment on this clone: This sample also contains other DNA sequences that code for the same CDR3. The chain links TRBV18 to TRBJ2-3, with D unresolved. This CDR3 contains 11 residues. Trimming cost V 6 bases and J 6 bases, with 7 bases left between them. Per the germline V gene, CDR1 is KGHSH and CDR2 is LQKENI. Here the CDR3 reads CASSPTDTQYF. DNA for the CDR3: TGTGCCAGCTCCCCTACCGATACGCAGTATTTT.

The J gene is TRBJ2-3, the V gene TRBV5-4, with D tentatively TRBD1 (5 bases). Germline values: CDR1 SGHNT, CDR2 YYREEE (reference sequence). V was trimmed by 3 bases and J by 2 bases, leaving 10 bases between them. The CDR3 consists of 14 residues. The CDR3: CASSSRAYTDTQYF. As DNA, the CDR3 is TGTGCCAGCAGCTCCAGGGCCTACACAGATACGCAGTATTTT.

In this sample, this clone turned up once. The chain carries TRBV6-5 and TRBJ1-2; TRBD1 agrees at 7 bases. Germline-derived CDR1 and CDR2 are MNHEY and SVGAGI. The CDR3 extends over 16 amino acids. Germline trimming cut 3 bases from V and 5 bases from J; bases unmatched to any gene: 12. The CDR3 region is CASSYTRTGEKYGYTF. The CDR3 DNA follows: TGTGCCAGCAGTTATACCCGGACAGGAGAGAAGTATGGCTACACCTTC.

The rearrangement links TRBV28 to TRBJ1-2; D ambiguous. The CDR3 totals 12 residues. CDR1 and CDR2 (germline): MDHEN, SYDVKM. Trimming removed 4 bases from V and 4 bases from J, with 7 bases in between. The CDR3 protein is CASSSAGYGYTF. CDR3 bases: TGTGCCAGCAGTTCCGCCGGCTATGGCTACACCTTC.

The chain has TRBV10-3 and TRBJ2-3; unclear D gene. Germline CDR1 is ENHRY and CDR2 is SYGVKD. The CDR3 is made up of 14 amino acids. Trimming took 4 bases from V and 6 from J, leaving 14 bases between them. CDR3 nucleotides: TGTGCCATCAGTGCCCTCAAGCAGGTGGATACGCAGTATTTT. Residues: CAISALKQVDTQYF.

V and J are TRBV11-2 and TRBJ2-5; no firm D call. CDR3 size: 14 residues. CDR1 and CDR2 from the germline V gene are SGHAT and FQNNGV. Trimming shortened V by 5 bases and J by 1 base, and 11 bases separated the two germline ends. In DNA, the CDR3 is TGTGCCAGCAGCCTAAGGGCTATCCAAGAGACCCAGTACTTC. Translated, it gives CASSLRAIQETQYF.

The rearrangement uses TRBV29-1 and TRBJ2-2; 12 bases map to TRBD2. Germline V gives CDR1 SQVTM, CDR2 ANQGSEA. V shed 5 bases, J shed 1 base, and the junction held 5 bases outside the gene matches. This CDR3 is built from 16 residues. DNA for the CDR3: TGCAGCGTTCCGGGACTAGCGGGTAGGAACACCGGGGAGCTGTTTTTT. As protein: CSVPGLAGRNTGELFF.